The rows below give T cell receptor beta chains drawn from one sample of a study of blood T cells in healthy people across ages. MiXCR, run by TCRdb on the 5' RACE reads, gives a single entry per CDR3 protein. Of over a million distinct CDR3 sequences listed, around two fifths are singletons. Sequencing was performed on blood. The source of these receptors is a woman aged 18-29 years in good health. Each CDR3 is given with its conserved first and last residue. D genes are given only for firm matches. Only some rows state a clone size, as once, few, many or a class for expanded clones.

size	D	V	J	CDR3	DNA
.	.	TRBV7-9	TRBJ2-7	CASSRQGESYYEQYF	TGTGCCAGCAGCCGCCAAGGGGAGTCCTACTACGAGCAGTACTTC
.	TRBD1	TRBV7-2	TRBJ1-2	CASSSSILRQGSFGYTF	TGTGCCAGCAGCTCTTCGATCCTTAGACAGGGTTCCTTTGGCTACACCTTC
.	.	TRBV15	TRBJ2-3	CATSRGGAQDTQYF	TGTGCCACGTCTAGGGGGGGTGCACAAGATACGCAGTATTTT
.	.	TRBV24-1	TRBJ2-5	CATRRAVQETQYF	TGTGCCACCAGGAGGGCTGTACAAGAGACCCAGTACTTC
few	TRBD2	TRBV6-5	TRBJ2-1	CASSSGGTSYNEQFF	TGTGCCAGCAGCTCGGGAGGTACCAGCTACAATGAGCAGTTCTTC
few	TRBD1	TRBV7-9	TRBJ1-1	CASSYPSQGEFEAFF	TGTGCCAGCAGCTACCCGTCGCAGGGGGAGTTTGAAGCTTTCTTT
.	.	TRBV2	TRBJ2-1	CASRRTDSSYNEQFF	TGTGCCAGCAGGAGGACGGATAGCTCCTACAATGAGCAGTTCTTC
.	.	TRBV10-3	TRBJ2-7	CAVSGGGSGNEQYF	TGTGCCGTCAGTGGGGGCGGGAGTGGCAATGAGCAGTACTTC
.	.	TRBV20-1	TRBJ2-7	CSASDNSYEQYF	TGCAGTGCTAGTGACAACTCCTACGAGCAGTACTTC
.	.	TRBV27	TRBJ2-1	CASKVEGAPTYNEQFF	TGTGCCAGCAAGGTTGAGGGAGCTCCTACCTACAATGAGCAGTTCTTC
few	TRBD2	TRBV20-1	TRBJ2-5	CSAEGRTSEISETQYF	TGCAGTGCTGAGGGAAGGACTAGCGAAATCTCAGAGACCCAGTACTTC